The 10 T cell receptor beta chains below all came from one sample that was sequenced in a study of shared clonotypes between healthy human individuals. Some clones are missing from TCRdb's copy, which holds only in-frame ones; the method was immunoSEQ multiplex PCR. The sample yields about 530,000 clones, about 79% seen once. The sequenced material came from PBMCs. The receptors come from a woman in her 40s in good health. Some clones in this sample may be carry-over from other donors' samples.

The V gene is TRBV4-2, the J gene TRBJ2-5, with 7 bases identical to TRBD2. Near its end, the DNA agrees better with TRBJ2-7, so the J call may be wrong. From germline, CDR1 is LGHNA and CDR2 YNFKEQ. The CDR3 totals 14 residues. This CDR3 is CASSRTGEGYEQYF. In nucleotides, the CDR3 is TGTGCCAGCAGCCGAACCGGGGAGGGGTACGAGCAGTACTTC.

V is TRBV28 and J is TRBJ2-5, with D perhaps given as TRBD1 or TRBD2 (5 bases each). CDR1 is MDHEN, CDR2 SYDVKM, per germline. CDR3 length: 15 amino acids. Trimming took 2 bases from V and 2 from J, leaving 12 bases between them. CDR3 coding DNA: TGTGCCAGCAGTTTAGCGAGGGGCCCACAAGAGACCCAGTACTTC. Translation gives CASSLARGPQETQYF.

The J gene is TRBJ1-3, the V gene TRBV4-2; D is uncertain. Germline V gives CDR1 LGHNA, CDR2 YNFKEQ. V was clipped by 0 bases and J by 4 bases, with 13 bases between them. This CDR3 is 16 amino acids long. Here the CDR3 DNA reads TGTGCCAGCAGCCAAGATGAGGGAGGGTTCGGAAACACCATATATTTT. Its translation: CASSQDEGGFGNTIYF.

CDR3 loop: CATFPGGPSTGELFF. CDR3 sequence (DNA): TGTGCCACCTTTCCCGGGGGTCCGAGCACCGGGGAGCTGTTTTTT. V usage is TRBV28 and J usage is TRBJ2-2; a weak D match, TRBD2 (6 bases). The CDR3 totals 15 residues. Germline-derived CDR1 and CDR2 are MDHEN and SYDVKM. Trimming removed 10 bases at V and 4 bases at J, with 19 bases between.

The CDR3, as DNA: TGTGCCAGTAGCATGGGGCAACTAAACACTGAAGCTTTCTTT. Protein: CASSMGQLNTEAFF. The chain links TRBV19 to TRBJ1-1; D is possibly TRBD1 (5 bases). Trimming left V 6 bases short and J 2 bases short, with 13 bases between. Germline V gene sequence: CDR1 LNHDA, CDR2 SQIVND (reference sequence). This CDR3 region has 14 residues.

This chain joins TRBV28 and TRBJ2-2, with a possible D match to TRBD1 (6 bases). Germline CDR1 MDHEN, CDR2 SYDVKM. The ends were cut back, 7 bases at V and 0 bases at J, with 15 bases in the middle. This CDR3 has 16 residues. The CDR3 loop is CASTQRRGSNTGELFF. In nucleotides, the CDR3 is TGTGCCAGCACCCAACGCAGGGGCTCGAACACCGGGGAGCTGTTTTTT.

The chain links TRBV7-3 to TRBJ1-2; 8 bases line up with TRBD1. V shed 10 bases, J shed 4 bases, and the junction held 20 bases outside the gene matches. The germline CDR1 and CDR2 sequences are SGHTA and FQGTGA. The CDR3 consists of 17 residues. The CDR3 region has the DNA TGTGCCACCACCGGCGGTTTCTGGACAGGGACCATCTATGGCTACACCTTC. It is translated as CATTGGFWTGTIYGYTF.

This CDR3 reads CASSSRTGSDTQYF. CDR3 sequence (DNA): TGTGCCAGCAGCTCCCGGACAGGGTCAGATACGCAGTATTTT. The chain has TRBV7-8 and TRBJ2-3; TRBD1 matches at 8 bases. The CDR3 is 14 amino acids. V shed 4 bases, J shed 4 bases, and the junction held 4 bases outside the gene matches. The germline CDR1 and CDR2 sequences are SGHVS and FQNEAQ.

The gene calls are TRBV7-3 and TRBJ2-1; D perhaps matches TRBD2 (5 bases). V was trimmed by 5 bases and J by 1 base, leaving 6 bases between them. The CDR3 runs 13 residues. Per germline, CDR1 SGHTA and CDR2 FQGTGA. The chain's CDR3 is CASSPGSYNEQFF. The CDR3 coding sequence is TGTGCCAGCAGCCCGGGGTCCTACAATGAGCAGTTCTTC. Full variable domain (missing parts from reference TRBV7-3 and TRBJ2-1): GAGVSQTPSNKVTEKGKYVELRCDPISGHTALYWYRQSLGQGPEFLIYFQGTGAADDSGLPNDRFFAVRPEGSVSTLKIQRTERGDSAVYLCASSPGSYNEQFFGPGTRLTVL.

The chain employs TRBV25-1 and TRBJ1-2; D not resolved. Germline V gene lookup returns CDR1 MGHDK and CDR2 SYGVNS. The length of the CDR3 is 14 residues. The V gene lost 4 bases and the J gene lost 6 bases, with 15 bases spanning the gap. CDR3 amino acids: CASSANLEANGYTF. CDR3 in DNA: TGTGCCAGCAGTGCAAACCTAGAAGCTAATGGCTACACCTTC.